This T cell receptor (beta chain) was observed in a study of T cell repertoires in cytomegalovirus infection. Across the whole study: Indications of both CMV infection and matching HLA type were provided by public TCR beta signatures.

Points on this clonotype: The antigen remains undetermined. This could be a read error, since a much larger clone is one nucleotide away.

Findings of the study overall: Dominating the ex vivo response were HLA-C-restricted CMV-specific TCR beta clonotypes. Pooled public TCR beta family frequency picked out CMV carriers with the relevant HLA.

TCRdb fed the reads into MiXCR, producing one record per CDR3 protein. The data contain about 740,000 distinct CDR3 sequences, less than 40% of them singletons. The CDR3 is 12 residues long. With 1 base removed from V and 5 bases from J, the gap between germline ends came to 5 bases. Sequenced input: PBMCs. This clonotype originated in a human donor in good health (CMV status not recorded). Some clones in this sample may be carry-over from other donors' samples. This chain uses TRBV12-3 or TRBV12-4 with TRBJ1-1; D is uncertain. CDR3 amino acids: CASSLVWTEAFF. The DNA of the CDR3 is TGTGCCAGCAGTTTAGTGTGGACTGAAGCTTTCTTT.